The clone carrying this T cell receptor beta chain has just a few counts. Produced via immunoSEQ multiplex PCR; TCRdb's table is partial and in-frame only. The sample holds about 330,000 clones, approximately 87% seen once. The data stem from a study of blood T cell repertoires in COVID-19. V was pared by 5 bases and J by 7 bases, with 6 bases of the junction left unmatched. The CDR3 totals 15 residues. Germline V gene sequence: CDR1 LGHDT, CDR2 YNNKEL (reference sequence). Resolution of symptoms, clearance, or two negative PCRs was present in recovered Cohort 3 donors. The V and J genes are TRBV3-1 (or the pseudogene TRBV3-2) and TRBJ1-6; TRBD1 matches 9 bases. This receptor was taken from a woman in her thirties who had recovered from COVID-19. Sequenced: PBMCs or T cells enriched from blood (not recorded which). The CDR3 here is CASSWDRDWNSPLHF. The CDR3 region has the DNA TGTGCCAGCAGCTGGGACAGGGATTGGAATTCACCCCTCCACTTT.